This passage covers 24 T cell receptor beta chains from one sample sequenced in a study of OX40 agonist ivuxolimab in advanced cancers. Repertoires were generated with immunoSEQ multiplex PCR, while TCRdb's copy carries only in-frame clones and drops some. This table has fewer than 35,000 clones, 88% appearing once. This specimen consisted of CD4+ or CD8+ T cells sorted from blood, obtained in a trial of the OX40 agonist ivuxolimab. The receptors here all came from an adult with an advanced solid tumor such as melanoma, head and neck, liver or kidney cancer.

The chain recombines TRBV25-1 with TRBJ1-1, with D unclear. Germline CDR1 reads MGHDK; CDR2 reads SYGVNS. Trimming cost V 4 bases and J 2 bases, with 11 bases left between them. CDR3 length equals 14 residues. The CDR3 region has the DNA TGTGCCAGCAGTGCCCGCCGGCAAAACACTGAAGCTTTCTTT. This codes for CASSARRQNTEAFF.

This clone was recorded a few times. The chain joins TRBV9 to TRBJ2-3; D possibly corresponds to TRBD1 (6 bases). Germline CDR1 and CDR2: SGDLS and YYNGEE. CDR3 length: 18 amino acids. V lost 0 bases, J lost 0 bases, and 17 bases lay in between. Here the CDR3 reads CASSVASGWTASTDTQYF. The CDR3 DNA is TGTGCCAGCAGCGTAGCTTCAGGGTGGACAGCAAGCACAGATACGCAGTATTTT.

This chain uses TRBV10-1 with TRBJ2-2; a possible D gene is TRBD1 (6 bases). The V and J ends lost 3 bases and 1 base respectively, with 9 bases between them. This CDR3 is 15 amino acids long. Germline V gene sequence: CDR1 WNHNN, CDR2 SYGVQD (reference sequence). CDR3 sequence: CASSDGGLNTGELFF. The CDR3 DNA follows: TGCGCCAGCAGTGATGGGGGCCTGAACACCGGGGAGCTGTTTTTT.

The chain employs TRBV28 and TRBJ1-4; 9 bases fit TRBD1. V shed 8 bases and J 8 bases; nucleotides not matched to a gene: 15. Per germline, CDR1 MDHEN and CDR2 SYDVKM. The CDR3 loop spans 16 amino acids. The CDR3 is CASSGTGKVRREKLFF. CDR3 nucleotides: TGTGCCAGCTCCGGGACAGGGAAAGTCAGGCGGGAAAAACTGTTTTTT.

The chain uses TRBV7-2 and TRBJ2-5; D is ambiguous. Trimming left V 0 bases short and J 4 bases short, with 9 bases between. Germline V CDR1 and CDR2: SGHTA, FQGNSA. This CDR3 is built from 14 residues. In DNA form, the CDR3 reads TGTGCCAGCAGCTTAGCGTTCAGTGGAGAGACCCAGTACTTC. Translation gives CASSLAFSGETQYF.

The chain recombines TRBV27 with TRBJ2-7; 8 bases map to TRBD2. The trim removed 5 bases at V and 3 bases at J, leaving 3 bases unmatched. This CDR3 has 13 residues. Germline CDR1 and CDR2: MNHEY and SMNVEV (reference sequence). CDR3 nucleotide sequence: TGTGCCAGCAGTCCAGGGACTAGCTACGAGCAGTACTTC. This translates into CASSPGTSYEQYF.

The chain couples TRBV7-9 to TRBJ2-7, with D perhaps matching TRBD1 (5 bases). Per the germline V gene, CDR1 is SEHNR and CDR2 is FQNEAQ (reference sequence). CDR3 length: 16 amino acids. Trimming left V 1 base short and J 6 bases short, with 19 bases between. CDR3 in DNA: TGTGCCAGCAGCTTAGATACAGGTATCATTCCCCCCGAGCAGTACTTC. Protein sequence: CASSLDTGIIPPEQYF.

The chain recombines TRBV9 with TRBJ2-1; D is uncertain. Germline V gene data show CDR1 as SGDLS and CDR2 as YYNGEE. Trimming shortened V by 1 base and J by 0 bases, and 5 bases separated the two germline ends. The CDR3 contains 14 residues. CDR3 sequence: CASSVYGSYNEQFF. Here the CDR3 DNA reads TGTGCCAGCAGCGTATATGGCTCCTACAATGAGCAGTTCTTC.

The chain recombines TRBV27 with TRBJ2-5, with D perhaps being TRBD1 or TRBD2 (6 bases each). The CDR3 totals 14 residues. Germline V lookup: CDR1 MNHEY, CDR2 SMNVEV (reference sequence). V lost 3 bases to trimming and J lost 4 bases, with 12 bases between them. The CDR3 nucleotides read TGTGCCAGCAGTTTGGTCGGGGGCGGAGAGACCCAGTACTTC. Its protein is CASSLVGGGETQYF.

V usage is TRBV2 and J usage is TRBJ2-7; D may be TRBD1 (6 bases). Germline V lookup: CDR1 SNHLY, CDR2 FYNNEI. Trimming pared 6 bases from V and 1 base from J, leaving 10 bases between. CDR3 length equals 13 residues. This CDR3 reads CASSVRGSYEQYF. CDR3 coding DNA: TGTGCCAGCAGCGTGAGGGGGTCCTACGAGCAGTACTTC.

The chain combines TRBV11-2 with TRBJ2-7; D call uncertain. There are 12 residues in the CDR3. Deletions cut 0 bases from V and 6 bases from J, with 6 bases between. CDR1 is SGHAT, CDR2 FQNNGV, per germline. This CDR3 reads CASSLDPSEQYF. CDR3 nucleotide sequence: TGTGCCAGCAGCTTAGATCCCTCCGAGCAGTACTTC.

This chain connects TRBV9 to TRBJ2-2; 7 nucleotides align to TRBD2. Germline V gene data show CDR1 as SGDLS and CDR2 as YYNGEE. The trim removed 0 bases at V and 1 base at J, leaving 6 bases unmatched. The CDR3 spans 17 residues. The CDR3, as DNA: TGTGCCAGCAGCGTAGAAGGTGGCGGGGGGAACACCGGGGAGCTGTTTTTT. Its translation: CASSVEGGGGNTGELFF.

The gene calls are TRBV6-1 and TRBJ1-2; no reliable D call. This CDR3 is 11 amino acids long. CDR1 MNHNS and CDR2 SASEGT come from the germline V gene. Trimming removed 7 bases at V and 8 bases at J, with 11 bases between. In DNA form, the CDR3 reads TGTGCCAGCAATTCTTTAGGGGGCTACACCTTC. Protein: CASNSLGGYTF.

The V and J genes are TRBV4-1 and TRBJ2-7, with unresolved D. V lost 4 bases and J 0 bases, leaving 7 bases between the germline ends. The CDR3 is 13 residues long. Germline V CDR1 and CDR2: MGHRA, YSYEKL. The CDR3 nucleotides read TGCGCCAGCAGCCCACCCAGCTCCTACGAGCAGTACTTC. This translates into CASSPPSSYEQYF.

The chain couples TRBV6-6 to TRBJ1-1, with D maybe TRBD1 (6 bases). This CDR3 has 16 amino acids. Looked up from germline, CDR1 is MNHNY and CDR2 is SVGAGI (reference sequence). Trimming removed 2 bases from V and 0 bases from J, with 13 bases in between. CDR3 amino acids: CASSYGLGGLNTEAFF. DNA of the CDR3: TGTGCCAGCAGTTACGGCTTGGGGGGGCTGAACACTGAAGCTTTCTTT.

The rearrangement links TRBV5-4 to TRBJ1-6; possibly TRBD1 for D (5 bases). CDR1 is SGHNT, CDR2 YYREEE, per germline (reference sequence). With 3 bases removed from V and 6 bases from J, the gap between germline ends came to 16 bases. This CDR3 has 16 amino acids. Written as DNA, the CDR3 is TGTGCCAGCAGCTCGCGACAGACCCAGGGTAATTCACCCCTCCACTTT. Encoded protein: CASSSRQTQGNSPLHF.

The rearrangement links TRBV7-9 to TRBJ2-3, with D possibly matching TRBD1 (5 bases). This CDR3 spans 15 amino acids. Germline CDR1 and CDR2: SEHNR and FQNEAQ (reference sequence). V dropped 5 bases and J dropped 4 bases, with 16 bases sitting between them. CDR3: CASSPRGQSADTQYF. CDR3 nucleotide sequence: TGTGCCAGCAGCCCTAGGGGTCAGAGCGCAGATACGCAGTATTTT.

The genes are TRBV9 and TRBJ2-3; D unclear. Germline CDR1 reads SGDLS; CDR2 reads YYNGEE. Trimming cost V 0 bases and J 6 bases, with 20 bases left between them. CDR3 length: 17 amino acids. The CDR3 nucleotides are TGTGCCAGCAGCGTAGACAGCGACTCAAACTTTTGGGATACGCAGTATTTT. It translates to CASSVDSDSNFWDTQYF.

This clone showed up just a few times. The chain is built from TRBV7-3 and TRBJ1-1, with 7 bases fitting TRBD1. There are 16 residues in the CDR3. Trimming removed 4 bases from V and 7 bases from J; junction bases left unmatched: 15. Germline V gene data show CDR1 as SGHTA and CDR2 as FQGTGA. The CDR3 bases are TGTGCCAGCAGCTCTATAACGGGACAGTCCAACCTTGAAGCTTTCTTT. This sequence encodes CASSSITGQSNLEAFF.

This clone was seen once. The chain employs TRBV9 and TRBJ1-3; perhaps TRBD1 as D (5 bases). The CDR3 runs 16 residues. The germline V gene encodes CDR1 SGDLS and CDR2 YYNGEE. Trimming took off 4 bases at V and 0 bases at J, with 14 bases between the two ends. CDR3 region: CASSPRDSSSGNTIYF. The DNA of the CDR3 is TGTGCCAGCAGCCCACGGGACTCAAGCTCTGGAAACACCATATATTTT. The full variable domain, rest sourced from reference TRBV9 and TRBJ1-3, is DSGVTQTPKHLITATGQRVTLRCSPRSGDLSVYWYQQSLDQGLQFLIQYYNGEERAKGNILERFSAQQFPDLHSELNLSSLELGDSALYFCASSPRDSSSGNTIYFGEGSWLTVV.

V is TRBV19 and J is TRBJ1-2, with a possible D match to TRBD1 (5 bases). Germline V gene data show CDR1 as LNHDA and CDR2 as SQIVND (reference sequence). With 8 bases removed from V and 1 base from J, the gap between germline ends came to 8 bases. The CDR3 contains 12 residues. This CDR3 is CASWDVNYGYTF. The DNA for the CDR3 is TGTGCCAGTTGGGACGTTAACTATGGCTACACCTTC.

The V call is TRBV28, the J call TRBJ2-1; TRBD2 agrees at 9 bases. Germline trimming cut 2 bases from V and 5 bases from J; bases unmatched to any gene: 4. The CDR3 contains 15 residues. Germline V gene data show CDR1 as MDHEN and CDR2 as SYDVKM. The CDR3 DNA follows: TGTGCCAGCAGTTTAAGACTAGCGGAGGACAATGAGCAGTTCTTC. Translated, it gives CASSLRLAEDNEQFF.

The genes are TRBV29-1 and TRBJ2-7; no clear D gene. Germline-derived CDR1 and CDR2 are SQVTM and ANQGSEA. V lost 4 bases to trimming and J lost 2 bases, with 12 bases between them. CDR3 length: 13 residues. CDR3 sequence reads: CSVGPGVTYEQYF. The CDR3 DNA is TGCAGCGTTGGGCCAGGCGTAACCTACGAGCAGTACTTC.

This chain joins TRBV6-5 and TRBJ1-1; D might be TRBD1 (5 bases). Germline values: CDR1 MNHEY, CDR2 SVGAGI. V was cut by 6 bases and J by 4 bases, with 12 bases left in between. This CDR3 has 13 residues. As DNA, the CDR3 is TGTGCCAGCAGCCAGGGTAGGGGCACTGAAGCTTTCTTT. It translates to CASSQGRGTEAFF.